This is a list of T cell receptor beta chains from one sample in a study of CD8 T cells in ankylosing spondylitis. Using its own MiXCR run on the 5' RACE reads, TCRdb lists one record per CDR3 protein. The sample has hundreds of thousands of distinct CDR3 sequences, 12% seen once. The sequenced material came from blood, either unsorted or a sorted T cell fraction (not recorded which). The source of these receptors is a male donor with ankylosing spondylitis. Both conserved end residues are part of each CDR3. The D gene is left open where the match is weak. The size entry is marked missing in some rows and otherwise reads once, few, many or a size class.

abundance | d_gene | j_gene | v_gene | CDR3nt | CDR3aa
few | . | TRBJ1-5 | TRBV15 | TGTGCCACCAGCAGAAAAGGATTTAATCAGCCCCAGCATTTT | CATSRKGFNQPQHF
few | . | TRBJ2-1 | TRBV5-6 | TGTGCCAGCAGCTTGGGGCGTGCGGACTCCCCCTTGAGGGAGCAGTTCTTC | CASSLGRADSPLREQFF
few | . | TRBJ2-3 | TRBV12-3/TRBV12-4 | TGTGCCAGCAGGCCGTTTTATTCTAGCACAGATACGCAGTATTTT | CASRPFYSSTDTQYF
. | TRBD2 | TRBJ2-1 | TRBV5-4 | TGTGCCAGCAGCTTGGAAGGCGGGGGGGCCCGGAATGAGCAGTTCTTC | CASSLEGGGARNEQFF
. | . | TRBJ2-5 | TRBV25-1 | TGTGCCATCAGTGATTTAACTAGAGGGGAGGAGACCCAGTACTTC | CAISDLTRGEETQYF
many | . | TRBJ2-2 | TRBV29-1 | TGCAGCGTTTTAGGGCCTCTGAACACCGGGGAGCTGTTTTTT | CSVLGPLNTGELFF
. | . | TRBJ1-1 | TRBV12-3/TRBV12-4 | TGTGCCAGCAGTTTACAGCAGGGGTCTGAAGCTTTCTTT | CASSLQQGSEAFF
. | . | TRBJ2-7 | TRBV20-1 | TGCAGTGCCAGGACCGGGACTCCCATCTCCTACGAGCAGTACTTC | CSARTGTPISYEQYF
. | . | TRBJ1-6 | TRBV11-2 | TGTGCCAGCAGCTTAAGGTCACTCCGAGCAGGGGTATTAAGTTCACCCCTCCACTTT | CASSLRSLRAGVLSSPLHF
many | TRBD1 | TRBJ1-5 | TRBV12-3/TRBV12-4 | TGTGCCAGTAGGGACAGGGATCAGCCCCAGCATTTT | CASRDRDQPQHF
few | TRBD2 | TRBJ2-7 | TRBV20-1 | TGCAGTGCTAGAGGAGGACTAGCGGTGGACTCCTACGAGCAGTACTTC | CSARGGLAVDSYEQYF
few | TRBD2 | TRBJ2-7 | TRBV6-1 | TGTGCCAGCAGAAGGACTAGCGGGAGGGCTTTTGTGCAGTACTTC | CASRRTSGRAFVQYF
. | TRBD1 | TRBJ2-1 | TRBV20-1 | TGCAGTGCTAGCCAGGGGGCCCGCGATGAGCAGTTCTTC | CSASQGARDEQFF
. | TRBD2 | TRBJ2-1 | TRBV6-1 | TGTGCCAGCAGTATAGCGGGAGCCACCTACAATGAGCAGTTCTTC | CASSIAGATYNEQFF
. | . | TRBJ2-3 | TRBV20-1 | TGCAGTGCTCGGCGGGACACCGGCACAGATACGCAGTATTTT | CSARRDTGTDTQYF
few | . | TRBJ1-1 | TRBV9 | TGTGCCAGCAGCGTAGCTTCTTTAGGGTTCGGGACTGAAGCTTTCTTT | CASSVASLGFGTEAFF
few | . | TRBJ2-4 | TRBV27 | TGTGCCAGCAGTTCAAGGGAAAGTCGGAGCATTCAGTACTTC | CASSSRESRSIQYF
. | . | TRBJ2-5 | TRBV20-1 | TGCAGTGCGTGCAAGGATCTCAATAGGGAGACCCAGTACTTC | CSACKDLNRETQYF
. | . | TRBJ2-3 | TRBV29-1 | TGCAGCGCCGCAGGGTCGCATTTGACCACAGATACGCAGTATTTT | CSAAGSHLTTDTQYF
. | . | TRBJ2-1 | TRBV5-1 | TGCGCCAGCAGCGTTTACAGTGAGCAGTTCTTC | CASSVYSEQFF
many | . | TRBJ2-7 | TRBV29-1 | TGCAGCGTTCTGCGGACCAACTACGAGCAGTACTTC | CSVLRTNYEQYF
few | TRBD1 | TRBJ1-1 | TRBV20-1 | TGCAGTGCGGTAACAGGGGGCTGGGCTGAAGCTTTCTTT | CSAVTGGWAEAFF
. | . | TRBJ1-1 | TRBV12-3/TRBV12-4 | TGTGCCAGCAGCATAGAAAGGCAGTGGACTGAAGCTTTCTTT | CASSIERQWTEAFF
. | . | TRBJ1-2 | TRBV27 | TGTGCCAGCAGTCCCTGGGGCAGGGGTGACTATGGCTACACCTTC | CASSPWGRGDYGYTF
few | . | TRBJ2-7 | TRBV6-2/TRBV6-3 | TGTGCCAGCAGCGCCGGGGGACGGCTGAGCTCCTACGAGCAGTACTTC | CASSAGGRLSSYEQYF
few | . | TRBJ1-2 | TRBV7-2 | TGTGCCAGCAGCTTAGCGCACGGCGGGGGCTACACCTTC | CASSLAHGGGYTF
. | TRBD2 | TRBJ2-7 | TRBV20-1 | TGCAGTGCTAGAGACCCTAGCGGGGGTCCCTACGAGCAGTACTTC | CSARDPSGGPYEQYF
few | . | TRBJ2-5 | TRBV20-1 | TGCAGTGCTAGGTCCGGGGTGCGGGAGACCCAGTACTTC | CSARSGVRETQYF
many | . | TRBJ1-1 | TRBV4-1 | TGCGCCAGCAGCCATCGGGACGACAGGGAAGCTTTCTTT | CASSHRDDREAFF
. | TRBD1 | TRBJ2-3 | TRBV6-5 | TGTGCCAGCAGTTACGACAGGGGGCCAACCACAGATACGCAGTATTTT | CASSYDRGPTTDTQYF
. | . | TRBJ2-4 | TRBV2 | TGTGCCAGCCGTGACAGAATCCTAGCCAAAAACATTCAGTACTTC | CASRDRILAKNIQYF
. | . | TRBJ1-5 | TRBV12-3/TRBV12-4 | TGTGCCAGCAGTTTAAGGGGACCTGGGGATCAGCCCCAGCATTTT | CASSLRGPGDQPQHF
few | TRBD2 | TRBJ2-7 | TRBV4-3 | TGCGCCAGCAGCCATGGGGGGGTCGGGACTGAGCAGTACTTC | CASSHGGVGTEQYF
few | . | TRBJ1-1 | TRBV20-1 | TGCAGTGCTAAAAGACCAGGAGGTACTGAAGCTTTCTTT | CSAKRPGGTEAFF
few | TRBD2 | TRBJ2-1 | TRBV6-1 | TGTGCCAGCAGGTCCAGCGGGACCTACAATGAGCAGTTCTTC | CASRSSGTYNEQFF
. | . | TRBJ2-5 | TRBV7-2 | TGTGCCAGCAGCCCCGGCAGGGCCGGGGAGACCCAGTACTTC | CASSPGRAGETQYF
few | TRBD1 | TRBJ1-2 | TRBV7-9 | TGTGCCAGCAGCCCATGGGACAGGGGACTGACTAACTATGGCTACACCTTC | CASSPWDRGLTNYGYTF
few | . | TRBJ1-4 | TRBV4-2 | TGTGCCAGCAGCCCAGGGACGGATGAAAAACTGTTTTTT | CASSPGTDEKLFF
few | . | TRBJ1-2 | TRBV20-1 | TGCAGTGCAACTGGACACCTAGCTAACTATGGCTACACCTTC | CSATGHLANYGYTF
. | TRBD1 | TRBJ2-2 | TRBV9 | TGTGCCAGCACCTCTAGGCCCGGGACAGGCCCCGGGGAGCTGTTTTTT | CASTSRPGTGPGELFF
. | TRBD2 | TRBJ2-3 | TRBV7-2 | TGTGCCAGCAGCTTTAGCGGGGGCCGGGTATATACGCAGTATTTT | CASSFSGGRVYTQYF
few | . | TRBJ2-3 | TRBV7-2 | TGTGCCAGCAGCTTAGATTCAGGGGTCCGAGATACGCAGTATTTT | CASSLDSGVRDTQYF
. | TRBD2 | TRBJ2-3 | TRBV7-2 | TGTGCCAGCAGCTTTAGAGCGGGAGCGGATACGCAGTATTTT | CASSFRAGADTQYF
. | TRBD2 | TRBJ2-5 | TRBV7-2 | TGTGCCAGCAGCTCTGGACTAGCGGGAGGGAAGGGAGAGACCCAGTACTTC | CASSSGLAGGKGETQYF
. | . | TRBJ2-3 | TRBV4-3 | TGCGCCAGCAGCCAAGCGGCTAGTTCAGATACGCAGTATTTT | CASSQAASSDTQYF
few | TRBD1 | TRBJ2-2 | TRBV12-3/TRBV12-4 | TGTGCCAGCAGTCCGGGGACAGGGACGAACACCGGGGAGCTGTTTTTT | CASSPGTGTNTGELFF
few | . | TRBJ1-6 | TRBV7-2 | TGTGCCAGCAGCACCGTCGGGGCGGGGTATAATTCACCCCTCCACTTT | CASSTVGAGYNSPLHF
few | . | TRBJ2-3 | TRBV20-1 | TGCAGTGCTAGAGATTCGAAGCCCTGGGGGGCCGTGAATTCCGATACGCAGTATTTT | CSARDSKPWGAVNSDTQYF
few | TRBD1 | TRBJ2-7 | TRBV29-1 | TGCAGCGCCACAGGGGTCCACGAGCAGTACTTC | CSATGVHEQYF
few | . | TRBJ2-7 | TRBV6-2/TRBV6-3 | TGTGCCAGCAGTTACAGGTGGGGTGCCGGGAACTTTTACGAGCAGTACTTC | CASSYRWGAGNFYEQYF
many | . | TRBJ1-1 | TRBV12-3/TRBV12-4 | TGTGCCAGCAGTATAGGGGGACCGAAGGCTTTCTTT | CASSIGGPKAFF
. | TRBD1 | TRBJ1-2 | TRBV5-1 | TGCGCCAGCAGCTTCGGGACAGGAAGCTATGGCTACACCTTC | CASSFGTGSYGYTF
. | . | TRBJ2-3 | TRBV4-1 | TGCGCCAGCAGCCAAGGGAGAGATGGCACAGATACGCAGTATTTT | CASSQGRDGTDTQYF
few | TRBD1 | TRBJ2-7 | TRBV20-1 | TGCAGTGCTAAATTGGACAGGGGGGGAGAGCAGTACTTC | CSAKLDRGGEQYF
. | . | TRBJ2-5 | TRBV5-1 | TGCGCCAGCAGCCTCCGAGCCTGGGCGATAGAGACCCAGTACTTC | CASSLRAWAIETQYF
. | TRBD1 | TRBJ2-2 | TRBV7-2 | TGTGCCACCACCGGGACAGTAAACACCGGGGAGCTGTTTTTT | CATTGTVNTGELFF
few | TRBD2 | TRBJ2-1 | TRBV6-1 | TGTGCCAGCAGCGAAACTAGCGCCTCCTACAATGAGCAGTTCTTC | CASSETSASYNEQFF
. | . | TRBJ2-3 | TRBV10-3 | TGTGCCATCAGTGGGGTTAGCACAGATACGCAGTATTTT | CAISGVSTDTQYF